Detailed here is one T cell receptor beta chain. Its target antigen remains unknown. No quality values exist for individual bases; no much larger clone is one base distant. TRIzol reagent was used to extract blood RNA from unsorted whole blood, while the DNeasy Blood & Tissue kit provided the germline DNA. At the time of sampling, the patients were treatment-naive and had chronic HBV infection. Before surgery, approximately 3.7 milliliters of peripheral blood were drawn into K2EDTA tubes. Deletion took 4 bases off V and 8 bases off J, with a span of 14 bases between the germline ends. According to the germline V gene, CDR1 reads SQVTM and CDR2 reads ANQGSEA. The cysteine opens and the phenylalanine closes a CDR3 of 12 amino acids. CDR3 DNA is the only sequence kept; it has 36 bases, read in frame from the first base. These data originate in a study of tumor-infiltrating lymphocytes in primary liver carcinoma (dated by TCRdb to between 2016 and 2019). With regard to the full study: Between late 2015 and 2016, five patients in China with histopathologically diagnosed primary liver carcinoma had surgical resection. Hepatocellular carcinoma (four) or combined HCC and intrahepatic cholangiocarcinoma (one) was present in the five patients, who were three men and two women aged 30 to 69 years. The tumors of the five patients were staged as T1-T3 N0M0, with maximum diameters ranging from roughly 4 to 10 cm. Roughly 3.65 to 7.13 million productive TCRbeta reads were obtained per sample, and no significant difference in read depth was found between tissue types. Across five regions of each liver tumor, along with adjacent normal tissue and blood, the study brought together TCRbeta repertoire sequencing, expression microarrays and whole-exome sequencing. TCRbeta repertoire sequencing covered roughly 35 specimens from 5 patients: around 25 tumor regions, 5 adjacent noncancerous liver tissues and 5 peripheral blood samples. Reproducibility between technical replicate repertoires was high, with correlation coefficients above 0.95 and mean shared-clone rates approximately 0.9.

Study-wide findings and limitations: With just five patients in the study, the authors point out that the findings should be validated in a larger study. Since the samples were bulk and unsorted, there was no way to compare CD4+ and CD8+ T cell repertoires. The top 250 clones made up a significantly larger repertoire fraction in tumors than in blood (p = 0.039). Repertoire overlap was found to be higher between tumor regions (mean around 36%) than between tumor-adjacent (about 17%) or tumor-blood (around 15%) pairs, consistent with antigen-driven expansion. Because sequencing covered only the TCR beta chain and unpaired alpha chains were not captured, true repertoire diversity is likely underestimated.

A constant-region primer and ProtoScript II reverse transcriptase were used to reverse-transcribe TCRbeta-specific cDNA from around 540 ng total RNA. TCRbeta libraries were built with three nested multiplex PCR rounds, a slightly modified ARM-PCR procedure. Each of the first two PCR rounds ran for about 10 cycles and used multiplex TRBV1-TRBV30 forward primers together with a Cbeta reverse primer. Sample barcodes and Illumina adapters were added in a final 25-cycle PCR using Deep VentR polymerase. Before sequencing, amplicons of 200-500 bp were gel-purified using a QIAquick gel extraction kit. TCRbeta amplicons were sequenced on an Illumina HiSeq 2500 with 250-bp paired-end reads. Turning to the authors' computational methods: To recover full CDR3 sequences, reads were quality-trimmed using Trimmomatic v0.33 and paired reads were then merged using FLASH v1.2.11. V, D and J germline segments were assigned to the rearranged TCRbeta sequences by MiGEC v1.2.1b. Clonotype statistics and Shannon-Wiener diversity indices were calculated with VDJtools v1.0.0. To reduce sampling bias, subsequent analyses other than the diversity analysis used only the 250 most abundant clonotypes in each sample. The public reads were run again by TCRdb, first through fastp at Q25 and then through MiXCR, and only productive beta chains were kept. All rows with the same CDR3 protein become a single entry with the most common DNA and genes. The V and J calls here are based on TCRdb, not the publication. This sample is represented by about 310,000 distinct CDR3 sequences; roughly three fifths of them were singletons. 15% to 20% of the sample comes from the top ten.

Sequenced material: peripheral blood. The receptor's source is a woman in her thirties with primary liver carcinoma and hepatitis B virus infection. The sequence joins TRBV29-1 to TRBJ1-2, with no reliable assignment of the D segment. The sequenced DNA is TGCAGCGTTGTCCGTTGGAGTGGCGGCTACACCTTC. The resulting protein is CSVVRWSGGYTF.